Each of the 30 T cell receptor beta chains below was sequenced from the same sample in a study of cytotoxic CD8 clonotypes in ibrutinib-treated CLL. Here immunoSEQ multiplex PCR was the method, and the copy in TCRdb shows in-frame clones only, minus some. The sample includes 150,000 or so clones, around 80% seen only once; the top ten take about 4.3%. This material consisted of PBMCs, taken after 24 months of ibrutinib treatment. The receptors originated from a human donor with chronic lymphocytic leukemia.

This chain uses TRBV27 with TRBJ1-4; TRBD1 agrees at 7 bases. This CDR3 has 15 amino acids. Germline V gives CDR1 MNHEY, CDR2 SMNVEV (reference sequence). The V and J ends lost 1 base and 7 bases, in that order; junction bases with no gene match: 6. CDR3 loop: CASSLYRGEVEKLFF. DNA for the CDR3: TGTGCCAGCAGTTTATACAGGGGCGAAGTTGAAAAACTGTTTTTT.

In this sample, this clone turned up once. The chain recombines TRBV7-8 with TRBJ2-2, with 11 nucleotides matching TRBD2. Germline V lookup: CDR1 SGHVS, CDR2 FQNEAQ. V gave up 3 bases and J gave up 4 bases; unmatched junction bases: 4. The CDR3 is made up of 16 amino acids. CDR3 protein: CASSFTSGGATGELFF. The CDR3 nucleotides are TGTGCCAGCAGCTTCACTAGCGGGGGAGCCACCGGGGAGCTGTTTTTT.

The rearrangement joins TRBV6-1 to TRBJ2-2, with 14 bases matching TRBD2. CDR1 and CDR2 from the germline V gene are MNHNS and SASEGT. There are 18 residues in the CDR3. J was trimmed by 3 bases and V by 3 bases; bases with no gene match: 6. As DNA, the CDR3 is TGTGCCAGCAGTGAGACTAGCGGGGGGGCCCCGGACACCGGGGAGCTGTTTTTT. Its protein is CASSETSGGAPDTGELFF.

The gene calls are TRBV27 and TRBJ2-7; TRBD2 matches 8 bases. V trimming: 0 bases; J trimming: 8 bases; junction bases outside the gene matches: 6. This CDR3 comprises 14 residues. CDR1 and CDR2 from the germline V gene are MNHEY and SMNVEV (reference sequence). The DNA of the CDR3 is TGTGCCAGCAGTTTATCCGGGACTAGGTCCCAGCAGTACTTC. The encoded protein is CASSLSGTRSQQYF.

The chain combines TRBV28 with TRBJ2-7, with 9 bases fitting TRBD1. Germline V gene lookup returns CDR1 MDHEN and CDR2 SYDVKM. Losses at the gene ends were 4 bases for V and 3 bases for J; bases not matched to a gene: 10. This CDR3 contains 16 residues. Written as DNA, the CDR3 is TGTGCCAGCAGTTCGTACGGACAGGGGCGGGACTACGAGCAGTACTTC. This gives the protein CASSSYGQGRDYEQYF.

The chain links TRBV28 to TRBJ1-1; D is perhaps TRBD1 (5 bases). Germline-derived CDR1 and CDR2 are MDHEN and SYDVKM. V dropped 4 bases and J dropped 7 bases, with 16 bases sitting between them. The CDR3 sequence is 14 residues long. The DNA of the CDR3 is TGTGCCAGCAGTTCCGGGGGAGGGAAGGATGAAGCTTTCTTT. This codes for CASSSGGGKDEAFF. The variable domain in full, completed from reference TRBV28 and TRBJ1-1, reads DVKVTQSSRYLVKRTGEKVFLECVQDMDHENMFWYRQDPGLGLRLIYFSYDVKMKEKGDIPEGYSVSREKKERFSLILESASTNQTSMYLCASSSGGGKDEAFFGQGTRLTVV.

This clone was detected once. This sequence joins TRBV5-6 and TRBJ2-1, with D tentatively TRBD2 (6 bases). CDR3 size: 16 residues. In germline, CDR1 is SGHDT, CDR2 YYEEEE. Trimming pared 0 bases from V and 4 bases from J, leaving 14 bases between. The CDR3 sequence: CASSLARGTGYNEQFF. The CDR3 bases are TGTGCCAGCAGCTTGGCTCGGGGGACGGGGTACAATGAGCAGTTCTTC.

The table lists this clone with a count of one. The chain uses TRBV30 and TRBJ1-5; D gene ambiguous. Per germline, CDR1 GTSNPN and CDR2 SVGIG (reference sequence). There are 14 residues in the CDR3. V gave up 1 base and J gave up 4 bases, with 11 bases separating them. This CDR3 is CAWSGTTRNQPQHF. CDR3 bases: TGTGCCTGGAGTGGCACGACAAGGAATCAGCCCCAGCATTTT.

This chain joins TRBV18 and TRBJ1-4; 10 nucleotides agree with TRBD1. The CDR3 totals 14 residues. Trimming at V came to 6 bases and at J to 7 bases, leaving 5 bases not matched to a gene. Germline V gene data show CDR1 as KGHSH and CDR2 as LQKENI. CDR3 in amino acids: CASSDRGQLEKLFF. Here the CDR3 DNA reads TGTGCCAGCTCCGACAGGGGGCAACTTGAAAAACTGTTTTTT.

The gene calls are TRBV6-1 and TRBJ2-7; D is undetermined. CDR1 is MNHNS, CDR2 SASEGT, per germline. This CDR3 contains 12 residues. V dropped 1 base and J dropped 9 bases, with 10 bases sitting between them. The chain's CDR3 is CASSEGTSRQYF. In DNA form, the CDR3 reads TGTGCCAGCAGTGAAGGGACCAGCCGGCAGTACTTC.

The J gene is TRBJ2-7, the V gene TRBV7-9; D is possibly TRBD1 or TRBD2 (5 bases each). CDR1 and CDR2 from the germline V gene are SEHNR and FQNEAQ (reference sequence). V lost 4 bases and J lost 5, with 18 bases in between. The CDR3 is made up of 15 amino acids. The CDR3 nucleotides read TGTGCCAGCAGCTCCTGGGACCTTCCGAAGAACGAGCAGTACTTC. Its protein product is CASSSWDLPKNEQYF.

V gene TRBV10-3 combines with J gene TRBJ1-4, with unresolved D. CDR3 length: 13 residues. V lost 5 bases and J 7 bases, leaving 11 bases between the germline ends. From germline, CDR1 is ENHRY and CDR2 SYGVKD. CDR3 DNA sequence: TGTGCCATCAGTAGATCGGCCACTGAAAAACTGTTTTTT. Amino acids: CAISRSATEKLFF.

This clone has just one count. The gene calls are TRBV5-4 and TRBJ1-1; TRBD1 aligns across 7 bases. The CDR3 is made up of 13 amino acids. The J segment lost 8 bases and the V segment lost 4 bases, leaving 8 bases of the junction unmatched. Germline V lookup: CDR1 SGHNT, CDR2 YYREEE (reference sequence). CDR3 bases: TGTGCCAGCAGCCCAACGCCGGGACAGGAAGCTTTCTTT. Its protein is CASSPTPGQEAFF.

The rearrangement joins TRBV18 to TRBJ1-6, with 9 positions matching TRBD1. Germline CDR1 KGHSH, CDR2 LQKENI. Germline trimming cut 4 bases from V and 10 bases from J; bases unmatched to any gene: 8. The CDR3 consists of 15 residues. CDR3 nucleotide sequence: TGTGCCAGCTCACGGACAGGGGAGTTGGGGTCACCCCTCCACTTT. Translated: CASSRTGELGSPLHF.

The rearrangement links TRBV28 to TRBJ2-7; possibly TRBD2 for D (6 bases). The CDR3 consists of 13 residues. CDR1 and CDR2 from the germline V gene are MDHEN and SYDVKM. With 6 bases removed from V and 2 bases from J, the gap between germline ends came to 11 bases. The CDR3 is CASSQRAPYEQYF. The CDR3 bases are TGTGCCAGCAGCCAGCGGGCCCCCTACGAGCAGTACTTC.

This rearrangement joins TRBV19 to TRBJ1-4; 9 nucleotides line up with TRBD1. The CDR3 covers 16 residues. Trimming took 4 bases from V and 2 from J; bases not matched to a gene: 5. Germline lookup yields CDR1 LNHDA and CDR2 SQIVND (reference sequence). CDR3 amino acids: CASSRIQGATNEKLFF. The CDR3 nucleotides are TGTGCCAGTAGTAGGATACAGGGGGCGACTAATGAAAAACTGTTTTTT.

V and J are TRBV7-9 and TRBJ1-6, with D possibly matching TRBD1 (5 bases). Germline lookup yields CDR1 SEHNR and CDR2 FQNEAQ (reference sequence). With 2 bases removed from V and 5 bases from J, the gap between germline ends came to 7 bases. This CDR3 is built from 14 residues. CDR3 sequence: CASSLRQNNSPLHF. CDR3 in DNA: TGTGCCAGCAGCTTAAGACAGAATAATTCACCCCTCCACTTT.

The chain couples TRBV18 to TRBJ2-1; D is perhaps TRBD2 (5 bases). This CDR3 contains 14 residues. V was shortened by 3 bases and J by 10 bases, with 16 bases between the two germline ends. Germline V lookup: CDR1 KGHSH, CDR2 LQKENI. CDR3 residues: CASSPAARVREQFF. CDR3 in DNA: TGTGCCAGCTCACCCGCTGCGAGGGTCAGGGAGCAGTTCTTC.

The rearrangement uses TRBV7-2 and TRBJ2-2; D perhaps matches TRBD1 (5 bases). The CDR3 is 14 residues long. In germline, CDR1 is SGHTA, CDR2 FQGNSA. With 5 bases removed from V and 5 bases from J, the gap between germline ends came to 12 bases. CDR3 nucleotide sequence: TGTGCCAGCAGCCACGAGGCAGGGACCGGGGAGCTGTTTTTT. This sequence encodes CASSHEAGTGELFF.

The V and J genes are TRBV6-6 and TRBJ2-7; D might be TRBD1 (6 bases). Germline CDR1 reads MNHNY; CDR2 reads SVGAGI (reference sequence). Trimming shortened V by 6 bases and J by 3 bases, and 12 bases separated the two germline ends. The CDR3 is 13 amino acids. The DNA for the CDR3 is TGTGCCAGCAGAACGGGACACCGCTACGAGCAGTACTTC. Amino acid sequence: CASRTGHRYEQYF.

The genes are TRBV9 and TRBJ2-2; D ambiguous. The CDR3 consists of 13 residues. CDR1 SGDLS and CDR2 YYNGEE come from the germline V gene. V shed 4 bases and J shed 6 bases, with 10 bases lying between them. The CDR3 spells CASSHSVPGELFF. For the CDR3, the DNA is TGTGCCAGCAGCCACTCGGTTCCCGGGGAGCTGTTTTTT.

V usage is TRBV29-1 and J usage is TRBJ2-3; TRBD1 matches at 7 bases. The germline V gene encodes CDR1 SQVTM and CDR2 ANQGSEA. V shed 1 base and J 4 bases; nucleotides not matched to a gene: 5. The CDR3 length is 14 residues. The CDR3 is CSVEGTGRADTQYF. As DNA, the CDR3 is TGCAGCGTTGAAGGGACAGGTCGGGCAGATACGCAGTATTTT.

The chain combines TRBV18 with TRBJ2-2; 10 nucleotides agree with TRBD1. CDR3 length: 15 residues. Germline V gives CDR1 KGHSH, CDR2 LQKENI. V trimming: 7 bases; J trimming: 3 bases; junction bases outside the gene matches: 5. The CDR3 loop is CASYRGTGDTGELFF. CDR3 bases: TGTGCCAGCTACCGAGGGACAGGGGACACCGGGGAGCTGTTTTTT.

V usage is TRBV5-1 and J usage is TRBJ2-7, with D possibly TRBD2 on 5 matching bases. The V and J ends lost 5 bases and 0 bases respectively, with 12 bases between them. This CDR3 is 14 amino acids long. Germline CDR1 is SGHRS and CDR2 is YFSETQ. Here the CDR3 DNA reads TGCGCCAGCAGACCGGGGTCAAGCTCCTACGAGCAGTACTTC. Protein sequence: CASRPGSSSYEQYF.

V is TRBV28 and J is TRBJ1-4; 8 positions match TRBD1. Germline CDR1 is MDHEN and CDR2 is SYDVKM. V shed 6 bases and J 16 bases; nucleotides not matched to a gene: 7. The CDR3 consists of 11 residues. CDR3 sequence: CASRKSGTGFF. CDR3 bases: TGTGCCAGCAGGAAATCCGGGACAGGGTTTTTT. Together with reference TRBV28 and TRBJ1-4, the CDR3 gives the full variable domain: DVKVTQSSRYLVKRTGEKVFLECVQDMDHENMFWYRQDPGLGLRLIYFSYDVKMKEKGDIPEGYSVSREKKERFSLILESASTNQTSMYLCASRKSGTGFFGSGTQLSVL.

V gene TRBV29-1 combines with J gene TRBJ1-2; 8 bases are shared with TRBD1. V trimming: 7 bases; J trimming: 10 bases; junction bases outside the gene matches: 5. The germline CDR1 and CDR2 sequences are SQVTM and ANQGSEA. CDR3 length: 10 amino acids. This CDR3 reads CSALTGVYTF. As DNA, the CDR3 is TGCAGCGCCCTGACAGGGGTCTACACCTTC.

This clone was seen only a few times. Other DNA sequences in the same sample also yield this CDR3. The chain combines TRBV7-3 with TRBJ2-1; 7 bases line up with TRBD1. The CDR3 runs 14 residues. The germline CDR1 and CDR2 sequences are SGHTA and FQGTGA. V lost 5 bases to trimming and J lost 5 bases; unmatched junction nucleotides: 6. As DNA, the CDR3 is TGTGCCAGCAGCCTGACTGGGACAGACAATGAGCAGTTCTTC. It yields the protein CASSLTGTDNEQFF. The whole variable domain, remainder taken from reference TRBV7-3 and TRBJ2-1, is GAGVSQTPSNKVTEKGKYVELRCDPISGHTALYWYRQSLGQGPEFLIYFQGTGAADDSGLPNDRFFAVRPEGSVSTLKIQRTERGDSAVYLCASSLTGTDNEQFFGPGTRLTVL.

On this clone itself: The sample carries other DNA sequences with the same CDR3. The chain links TRBV7-9 to TRBJ2-7, with D tentatively TRBD1 (6 bases). The germline CDR1 and CDR2 sequences are SEHNR and FQNEAQ (reference sequence). The CDR3 loop spans 13 amino acids. Trimming took off 5 bases at V and 4 bases at J, with 12 bases between the two ends. CDR3 amino acids: CASSPGTSYEQYF. CDR3 bases: TGTGCCAGCAGCCCTGGGACATCGTACGAGCAGTACTTC.

The J gene is TRBJ1-4, the V gene TRBV7-9, with 7 bases matching TRBD1. V was clipped by 5 bases and J by 5 bases; unmatched bases: 5. The CDR3 is 14 residues long. Per germline, CDR1 SEHNR and CDR2 FQNEAQ (reference sequence). CDR3 DNA sequence: TGTGCCAGCAGCCGGGACAGACCCAATGAAAAACTGTTTTTT. Translated, it gives CASSRDRPNEKLFF. The whole variable domain, filled in from reference TRBV7-9 and TRBJ1-4, reads DTGVSQNPRHKITKRGQNVTFRCDPISEHNRLYWYRQTLGQGPEFLTYFQNEAQLEKSRLLSDRFSAERPKGSFSTLEIQRTEQGDSAMYLCASSRDRPNEKLFFGSGTQLSVL.

The J gene is TRBJ1-4, the V gene TRBV2, with unresolved D. V was clipped by 7 bases and J by 0 bases, with 12 bases between them. Germline V gives CDR1 SNHLY, CDR2 FYNNEI. The CDR3 extends over 15 amino acids. CDR3 in amino acids: CASNLDGATNEKLFF. CDR3 bases: TGTGCCAGCAACCTGGACGGAGCAACTAATGAAAAACTGTTTTTT.